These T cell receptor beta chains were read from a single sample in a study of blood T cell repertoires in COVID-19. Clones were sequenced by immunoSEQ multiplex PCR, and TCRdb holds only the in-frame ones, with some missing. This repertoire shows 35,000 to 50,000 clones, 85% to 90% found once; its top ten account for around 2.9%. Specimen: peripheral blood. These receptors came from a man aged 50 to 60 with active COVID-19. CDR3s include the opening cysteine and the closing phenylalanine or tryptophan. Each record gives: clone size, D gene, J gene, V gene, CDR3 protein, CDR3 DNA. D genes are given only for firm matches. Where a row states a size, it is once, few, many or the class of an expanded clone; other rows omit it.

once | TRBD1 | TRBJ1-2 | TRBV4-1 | CASTSGEGARGYTF | TGCGCCAGCACTTCAGGTGAGGGGGCGCGTGGCTACACCTTC
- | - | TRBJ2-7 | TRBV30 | CAWSGTSSGSYEQYF | TGTGCCTGGAGTGGCACCTCGTCGGGGTCCTACGAGCAGTACTTC
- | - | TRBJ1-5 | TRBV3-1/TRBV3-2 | CASSQAESNQPQHF | TGTGCCAGCAGCCAGGCAGAAAGCAATCAGCCCCAGCATTTT
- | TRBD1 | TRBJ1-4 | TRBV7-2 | CASSRQGATNEKLFF | TGTGCCAGCAGTCGACAGGGCGCAACTAATGAAAAACTGTTTTTT
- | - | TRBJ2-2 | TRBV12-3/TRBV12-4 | CASSPGAAGELFF | TGTGCCAGCAGTCCTGGGGCGGCCGGGGAGCTGTTTTTT
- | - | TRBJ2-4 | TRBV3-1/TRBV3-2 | CASSQGRQNIQYF | TGTGCCAGCAGCCAGGGCAGACAAAACATTCAGTACTTC
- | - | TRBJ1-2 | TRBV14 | CASSQGRQLHGYTF | TGTGCCAGCAGCCAAGGGCGGCAGCTTCATGGCTACACCTTC
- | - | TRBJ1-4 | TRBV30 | CAWSLRGGFEKLFF | TGTGCCTGGAGTCTGAGGGGGGGATTTGAAAAACTGTTTTTT
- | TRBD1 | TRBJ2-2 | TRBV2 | CASSRQGTGELFF | TGTGCCAGCTCCAGACAGGGCACCGGGGAGCTGTTTTTT
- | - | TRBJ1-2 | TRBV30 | CAWSVNLGYTF | TGTGCCTGGAGTGTAAATCTAGGCTACACCTTC
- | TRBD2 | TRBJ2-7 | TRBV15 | CATSETLGLAGGRLAYEQYF | TGTGCCACCAGCGAGACCTTGGGACTAGCGGGGGGCCGATTGGCCTACGAGCAGTACTTC
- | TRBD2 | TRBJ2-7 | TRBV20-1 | CSASIGLAGGSYEQYF | TGCAGTGCTAGTATCGGACTAGCGGGGGGTTCCTACGAGCAGTACTTC
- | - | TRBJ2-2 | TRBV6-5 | CASSYPYYGELFF | TGTGCCAGCAGTTACCCTTACTACGGGGAGCTGTTTTTT
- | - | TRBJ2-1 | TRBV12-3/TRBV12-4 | CASSPRYGQAFF | TGTGCCAGCAGTCCCAGGTACGGTCAGGCGTTCTTC
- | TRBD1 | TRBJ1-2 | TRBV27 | CASSPRGRGNYGYTF | TGTGCCAGCAGTCCAAGGGGGCGGGGTAACTATGGCTACACCTTC
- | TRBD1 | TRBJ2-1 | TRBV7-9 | CASRPLGQTNNEQFF | TGTGCCAGCAGGCCCCTGGGACAGACGAACAATGAGCAGTTCTTC
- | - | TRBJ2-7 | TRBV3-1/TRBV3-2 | CASSQDWRGRAYEQYF | TGTGCCAGCAGCCAAGATTGGAGGGGTAGAGCCTACGAGCAGTACTTC
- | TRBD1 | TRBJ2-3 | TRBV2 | CASTRGRRADTQYF | TGTGCCAGCACCAGGGGGCGTAGGGCAGATACGCAGTATTTT
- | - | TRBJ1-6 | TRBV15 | CATSRTGEQYSPLHF | TGTGCCACCAGCAGAACGGGGGAACAATATTCACCCCTCCACTTT
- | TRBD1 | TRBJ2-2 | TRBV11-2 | CASSFRTGGTGELFF | TGTGCCAGCAGCTTTCGGACAGGGGGCACCGGGGAGCTGTTTTTT
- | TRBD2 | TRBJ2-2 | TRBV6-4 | CASSVRSGDTGELFF | TGTGCCAGCAGTGTCCGTAGCGGGGACACCGGGGAGCTGTTTTTT
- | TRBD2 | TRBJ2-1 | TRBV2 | CASSAGLAGLNEQFF | TGTGCCAGCAGTGCAGGCCTAGCGGGGTTGAATGAGCAGTTCTTC
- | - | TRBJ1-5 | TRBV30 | CAWSRDFSNQPQHF | TGTGCCTGGAGCCGGGATTTTAGCAATCAGCCCCAGCATTTT
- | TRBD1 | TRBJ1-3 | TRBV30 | CAWGRGQLSSGNTIYF | TGTGCCTGGGGGAGGGGGCAGTTGAGCTCTGGAAACACCATATATTTT
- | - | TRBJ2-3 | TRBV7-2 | CASSEVQGTDTQYF | TGTGCCAGCAGCGAAGTACAGGGAACAGATACGCAGTATTTT
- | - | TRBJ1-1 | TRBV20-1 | CSLTDNTEAFF | TGCAGCCTGACAGACAACACTGAAGCTTTCTTT
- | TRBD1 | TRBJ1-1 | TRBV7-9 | CASSLGDSPLANTEAFF | TGTGCCAGCAGCTTGGGGGACAGCCCTCTGGCGAACACTGAAGCTTTCTTT
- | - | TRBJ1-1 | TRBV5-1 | CASSFGGNTEAFF | TGCGCCAGCAGCTTCGGGGGGAACACTGAAGCTTTCTTT
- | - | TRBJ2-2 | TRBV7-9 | CASRPNRENTGELFF | TGTGCCAGCAGACCAAACCGGGAGAACACCGGGGAGCTGTTTTTT
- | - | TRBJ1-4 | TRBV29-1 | CSVAQFEKLFF | TGCAGCGTTGCCCAGTTCGAAAAACTGTTTTTT
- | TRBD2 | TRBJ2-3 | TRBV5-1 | CASSTGLAGLSTDTQYF | TGCGCCAGCAGCACAGGACTAGCCGGACTCAGCACAGATACGCAGTATTTT
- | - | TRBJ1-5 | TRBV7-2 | CASSLMGVNQPQHF | TGTGCCAGCAGCTTAATGGGCGTAAATCAGCCCCAGCATTTT
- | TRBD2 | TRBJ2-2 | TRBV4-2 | CASSHPSGGASAGELFF | TGTGCCAGCAGCCATCCTAGCGGGGGGGCCAGCGCCGGGGAGCTGTTTTTT
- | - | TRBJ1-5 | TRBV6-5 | CASNTQGSGQPQHF | TGTGCCAGCAATACACAGGGAAGCGGTCAGCCCCAGCATTTT
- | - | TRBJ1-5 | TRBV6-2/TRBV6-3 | CASSKTVSGSNGGNQPQHF | TGTGCCAGCAGTAAAACGGTGTCGGGGAGCAACGGTGGCAATCAGCCCCAGCATTTT
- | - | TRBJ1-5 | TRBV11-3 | CASSSARFPSQPQHF | TGTGCCAGCAGCAGTGCCCGATTCCCAAGCCAGCCCCAGCATTTT
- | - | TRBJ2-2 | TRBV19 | CASSIIPGTGELFF | TGTGCCAGTAGTATAATCCCGGGCACCGGGGAGCTGTTTTTT
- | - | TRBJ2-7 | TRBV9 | CASSTAGEVSYEQYF | TGTGCCAGCAGCACCGCAGGCGAAGTCTCCTACGAGCAGTACTTC
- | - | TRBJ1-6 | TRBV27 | CASKSVNSPLHF | TGTGCCAGCAAGAGCGTTAATTCACCCCTCCACTTT
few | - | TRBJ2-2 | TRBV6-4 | CASSDETETGELFF | TGTGCCAGCAGTGACGAGACAGAGACCGGGGAGCTGTTTTTT
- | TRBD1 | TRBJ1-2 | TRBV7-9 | CASSRNTGGAEGYTF | TGTGCCAGCAGCCGCAATACAGGGGGCGCGGAGGGCTACACCTTC
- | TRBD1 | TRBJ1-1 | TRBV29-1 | CSVHIQGVKTEAFF | TGCAGCGTCCACATCCAGGGGGTGAAGACTGAAGCTTTCTTT
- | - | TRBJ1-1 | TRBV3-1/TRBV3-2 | CASSQAGRRPNTEAFF | TGTGCCAGCAGCCAGGCGGGCCGCCGACCAAACACTGAAGCTTTCTTT
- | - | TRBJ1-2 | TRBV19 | CASSIEAGGYTF | TGTGCCAGTAGTATAGAGGCAGGTGGCTACACCTTC
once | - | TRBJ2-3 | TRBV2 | CASSESGTSTDTQYF | TGTGCCAGCAGTGAGTCCGGGACTAGCACAGATACGCAGTATTTT
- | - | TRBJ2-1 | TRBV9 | CASARDWKNNEQFF | TGTGCCAGCGCCCGGGATTGGAAAAACAATGAGCAGTTCTTC
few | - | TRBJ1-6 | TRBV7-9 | CASSFGEGGAYNSPLHF | TGTGCCAGCAGCTTTGGTGAGGGCGGGGCCTATAATTCACCCCTCCACTTT
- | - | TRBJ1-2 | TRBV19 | CASRDGGLYGYTF | TGTGCCAGTAGAGACGGGGGTCTCTACGGCTACACCTTC
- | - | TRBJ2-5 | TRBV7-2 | CASSLGSLNQETQYF | TGTGCCAGCAGCTTAGGTAGCCTAAACCAAGAGACCCAGTACTTC
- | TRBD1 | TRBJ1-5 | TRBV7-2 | CASSPNMDRGIRPQHF | TGTGCCAGCAGCCCCAATATGGACAGGGGTATCCGGCCCCAGCATTTT
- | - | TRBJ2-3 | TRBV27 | CASSLSSLSTDTQYF | TGTGCCAGCAGTTTAAGTTCGCTAAGCACAGATACGCAGTATTTT
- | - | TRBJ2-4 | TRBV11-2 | CASSLDQTGIQYF | TGTGCCAGCAGCTTAGATCAAACGGGCATTCAGTACTTC
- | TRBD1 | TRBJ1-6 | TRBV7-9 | CASSLGQVNSPLHF | TGTGCCAGCAGCTTGGGACAGGTTAATTCACCCCTCCACTTT
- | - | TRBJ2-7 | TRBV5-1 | CASGLGRGDEQYF | TGCGCCAGCGGGTTGGGCAGGGGAGACGAGCAGTACTTC
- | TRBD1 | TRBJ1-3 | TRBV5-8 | CASSPRGPIYF | TGTGCCAGCAGTCCGAGGGGGCCCATATATTTT
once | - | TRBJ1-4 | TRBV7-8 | CASSLGAATNEKLFF | TGTGCCAGCAGCTTAGGGGCAGCAACTAATGAAAAACTGTTTTTT
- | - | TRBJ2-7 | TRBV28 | CASSSSGSAYEQYF | -
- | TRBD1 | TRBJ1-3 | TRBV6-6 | CASSQDRGIRNTIYF | TGTGCCAGCAGCCAGGACAGGGGAATACGAAACACCATATATTTT
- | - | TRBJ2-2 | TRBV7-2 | CASSLAGVPGELFF | TGTGCCAGCAGCTTGGCAGGGGTCCCCGGGGAGCTGTTTTTT